Sequencing of this T cell receptor (beta chain) was carried out in a study of tumor-infiltrating lymphocytes in oesophageal squamous cell carcinoma. Looked up from germline, CDR1 is MDHEN and CDR2 is SYDVKM. The CDR3 runs 15 residues. MiXCR was run by TCRdb on the PCR reads, yielding one entry per CDR3 protein. The data show around 14,000 distinct CDR3 sequences, approximately 56% seen once. This clonotype was sampled from a male donor with esophageal squamous cell carcinoma. What was sequenced was esophageal tumor tissue. The genes are TRBV28 and TRBJ2-5; 7 bases fit TRBD2. Gene TRBJ2-1 matches the end of the DNA better, so the J call may be wrong. The CDR3 reads CASTLYLGGNYEQFF. The CDR3 nucleotides read TGTGCCAGCACCCTATATTTGGGGGGGAACTACGAGCAGTTCTTC.